The count of the clone carrying this T cell receptor beta chain is one. Germline loops: CDR1 SGHRS, CDR2 YFSETQ. V lost 7 bases to trimming and J lost 3 bases; unmatched junction nucleotides: 10. The CDR3 contains 16 residues. The data belong to a study of blood T cell repertoires in COVID-19. Study-wide background: Nucleic acid was either cDNA or gDNA, and it came from T cells, B-cell-depleted T cells, or PBMCs.

Only in-frame clones appear in the TCRdb table, and some are missing; sequencing was by immunoSEQ multiplex PCR. The data contain 95,000 to 150,000 clones, approximately 91% of them singletons. The receptor was derived from a woman of 80 years or more with acute or convalescent COVID-19. The genes are TRBV5-1 and TRBJ1-4; TRBD1 matches at 9 bases. The sequenced sample was peripheral blood. The CDR3, as DNA: TGCGCCAGCCGATTCTCCACAGGGGGCTCTAATGAAAAACTGTTTTTT. This encodes CASRFSTGGSNEKLFF.